The source of this T cell receptor beta chain is a study of vaccination effects on CD4 cells after COVID-19. Study-wide background: ViraFEST expansion of antigen-specific CD4+ T cells with viral peptide pools preceded sequencing.

Whole-study results and caveats: Researchers report that only 1 of 255 vaccine-induced clones in healthy vaccinees cross-reacted with common cold coronaviruses. Late after vaccination, infection- and vaccine-induced clones showed marked clonal contraction. Few convalescent patients and no early post-infection timepoints were included in the study.

Having been cultured for less than 13 days, the cells underwent CD4+ T cell isolation. CDR3 size: 15 residues. Trimming stripped 8 bases from V and 4 bases from J, with 20 bases between. Germline lookup yields CDR1 SNHLY and CDR2 FYNNEI. Data came from immunoSEQ multiplex PCR; TCRdb stores just in-frame clones and leaves some out. The repertoire holds almost 40,000 clones, with over 80% as singletons. As regards this clone: Its antigen is not known.

The sequence was collected from a human donor who received a COVID-19 vaccine. The chain employs TRBV2 and TRBJ2-5; weak D call: TRBD2 (6 bases). The sample here was CD4+ T cells from PBMCs cultured without peptide, taken before COVID-19 vaccination. The CDR3 loop is CASDEQGGNGETQYF. The CDR3 DNA reads as TGTGCCAGCGACGAGCAGGGAGGTAACGGAGAGACCCAGTACTTC.